This T cell receptor beta chain was sequenced in a study of blood T cells in healthy people across ages. Then a second PCR, running about 7 to 11 cycles, was carried out with a sample-barcoded 5' primer and a J-beta primer mix. Via MiXCR, TCRdb re-called the 5' RACE reads, giving one row per CDR3 protein. Seen here are about 510,000 distinct CDR3 sequences, about 25% observed once, and the top ten hold 3.6%. This CDR3 has 12 amino acids. As regards this clonotype: The germline gene is not matched at one end of the junction; a read error may be the cause.

The sample was also reused in another study, on T cells of mothers and their children. That work adds: Mothers yielded over 8 million CDR3 reads, children 3 million to 3.5 million each.

The TCR was taken from a boy younger than 10 in good health. The sample consisted of blood. The rearrangement links TRBV12-3 or TRBV12-4 to TRBJ2-7, with 7 bases that match TRBD1. In DNA form, the CDR3 reads TGTGCCAGCAGGGCGACAGGGTACGAGCAGTATTTC. This encodes CASRATGYEQYF.